This T cell receptor (beta chain) was sequenced in a study of T cell responses to AZD1222 COVID-19 vaccine. Study-level findings and limits: Just a handful of AZD1222 recipients tested seropositive at baseline. Vaccine-associated CD4 TCRs ranged over spike, dominating at 160-218 and 743-854.

Clones were sequenced by immunoSEQ multiplex PCR, and TCRdb holds only the in-frame ones, with some missing. The profile covers some 280,000 clones, with almost 95% appearing a single time and 0.5% to 0.65% taken by the ten largest. In the case of this clone: Its specificity is unknown.

The CDR3 totals 13 residues. Germline CDR1 reads MNHEY; CDR2 reads SVGAGI. Trimming removed 6 bases at V and 0 bases at J, with 6 bases between. Sequenced here: peripheral blood, sampled 28 days after the second AZD1222 dose. This clonotype was sampled from an adult who received the AZD1222 COVID-19 vaccine. The chain couples TRBV6-5 to TRBJ1-5; no firm D call. In DNA form, the CDR3 reads TGTGCCAGCAGCACTAATAGCAATCAGCCCCAGCATTTT. Translation gives CASSTNSNQPQHF.